This T cell receptor beta chain was sequenced in a study of CD8+CD57+ T cells in acquired aplastic anemia. On the study more broadly: Yields of DNA that came from sorted CD4+ and CD8+ cells averaged about 3.5 ug.

This CDR3 contains 16 residues. The V gene lost 1 base and the J gene lost 0 bases, with 11 bases spanning the gap. Per the germline V gene, CDR1 is SGHRS and CDR2 is YFSETQ. It was patients with CD8+CD57+ cell expansion by flow cytometry who were chosen for sequencing. The diagnosis in all patients was severe acquired aplastic anemia. Genomic DNA served as template for TCR beta VDJ and CDR3 profiling. TCRdb reprocessed the reads via MiXCR and lists one record per CDR3 protein. Altogether 120,000 or so distinct CDR3 sequences are present, 40% being singletons, with the ten largest covering around 2.5%. This clonotype turned up a few times.

The sample comprised sorted CD4+, CD8+, or CD8+CD57+ T cells (not recorded which) from PBMCs. The chain links TRBV5-1 to TRBJ1-3; D not resolved. The TCR originated in a human donor with aplastic anemia. The CDR3, as DNA: TGCGCCAGCAGCTTGCAGGACGGATCCTCTGGAAACACCATATATTTT. This translates into CASSLQDGSSGNTIYF. Supplemented by reference TRBV5-1 and TRBJ1-3, the full variable domain reads KAGVTQTPRYLIKTRGQQVTLSCSPISGHRSVSWYQQTPGQGLQFLFEYFSETQRNKGNFPGRFSGRQFSNSRSEMNVSTLELGDSALYLCASSLQDGSSGNTIYFGEGSWLTVV.